These 26 T cell receptor beta chains share one sample of origin, sequenced in a study of cytomegalovirus exposure and HLA in healthy donors. The PCR made use of 60 Vbeta and 13 Jbeta primers. Assay: immunoSEQ multiplex PCR; the TCRdb copy retains only in-frame clones and omits some. Of 150,000 to 200,000 clones listed, around three quarters are singletons. The sample comprised PBMCs. These TCRs come from a male donor in good health and CMV-seronegative.

The sample holds one count of this clone. This chain uses TRBV5-4 with TRBJ2-1; 11 bases are shared with TRBD2. The V segment lost 4 bases and the J segment 14 bases; nucleotides outside the gene matches: 14. The germline CDR1 and CDR2 sequences are SGHNT and YYREEE (reference sequence). The CDR3 is 15 amino acids. CDR3 sequence reads: CASSPRTSGPPHEFF. The CDR3 DNA reads as TGTGCCAGCAGCCCCAGGACTAGCGGGCCCCCCCACGAGTTCTTC.

The chain couples TRBV28 to TRBJ1-1; TRBD1 aligns across 8 bases. CDR1 and CDR2 from the germline V gene are MDHEN and SYDVKM. Trimming took 7 bases from V and 3 from J; bases not matched to a gene: 7. The CDR3 sequence is 14 residues long. CDR3 loop: CASILQGGYTEAFF. In DNA, the CDR3 is TGTGCCAGCATCCTACAGGGGGGCTACACTGAAGCTTTCTTT.

The genes are TRBV9 and TRBJ2-7; TRBD2 matches at 13 bases. The germline V gene has CDR1 SGDLS and CDR2 YYNGEE. V lost 3 bases and J lost 6; bases outside the gene matches: 12. The CDR3 sequence is 17 residues long. The CDR3 coding sequence is TGTGCCAGCAGCGCCCACTCAGGACTAGCGGGGGAGCGCGAGCAGTACTTC. Translating gives CASSAHSGLAGEREQYF.

This chain connects TRBV25-1 to TRBJ1-4, with D uncertain. The CDR3 length is 13 residues. In germline, CDR1 is MGHDK, CDR2 SYGVNS. V was cut by 10 bases and J by 0 bases, with 9 bases left in between. The CDR3, as DNA: TGTGCCATCGAGGATCCAACTAATGAAAAACTGTTTTTT. Protein sequence: CAIEDPTNEKLFF.

This chain joins TRBV5-4 and TRBJ2-7; D gene uncertain. Germline V gene data show CDR1 as SGHNT and CDR2 as YYREEE (reference sequence). Trimming took off 0 bases at V and 5 bases at J, with 6 bases between the two ends. This CDR3 contains 12 residues. The CDR3 bases are TGTGCCAGCAGCTTGGCCGCGAACGAGCAGTACTTC. Protein sequence: CASSLAANEQYF.

The chain joins TRBV7-3 to TRBJ1-1, with 9 bases that match TRBD1. The CDR3 runs 14 residues. Trimming took 3 bases from V and 7 from J; bases not matched to a gene: 6. Germline CDR1 reads SGHTA; CDR2 reads FQGTGA. The CDR3 region is CASSFDRGGGEAFF. Here the CDR3 DNA reads TGTGCCAGCAGCTTCGACAGGGGGGGAGGTGAAGCTTTCTTT.

In regard to this clone: The junction departs from germline at one end; a sequencing error may be responsible. The chain employs TRBV7-9 and TRBJ2-7; D uncertain. The CDR3 length is 11 residues. Germline V lookup: CDR1 SEHNR, CDR2 FQNEAQ (reference sequence). The CDR3 nucleotides read TGTTCCAGCAGCTCTGGAGTTCAGCAGTACTTC. It encodes CSSSSGVQQYF.

CDR3 sequence: CASRPSQGLAGANVLTF. The CDR3, as DNA: TGTGCCAGCAGACCAAGTCAGGGGCTGGCTGGGGCCAACGTCCTGACTTTC. The chain couples TRBV2 to TRBJ2-6; possibly TRBD1 for D (6 bases). The CDR3 is 17 amino acids. Deletions cut 6 bases from V and 2 bases from J, with 17 bases between. Germline V CDR1 and CDR2: SNHLY, FYNNEI.

The gene calls are TRBV6-5 and TRBJ1-2; 7 nucleotides align to TRBD1. This CDR3 is 16 amino acids long. Germline loops: CDR1 MNHEY, CDR2 SVGAGI. Trimming at V came to 2 bases and at J to 2 bases, leaving 8 bases not matched to a gene. The CDR3: CASSYLLDRENYGYTF. The CDR3 DNA is TGTGCCAGCAGTTACCTCCTAGACAGGGAGAACTATGGCTACACCTTC.

The chain uses TRBV28 and TRBJ2-1; 12 bases match TRBD2. This CDR3 has 17 amino acids. Germline-derived CDR1 and CDR2 are MDHEN and SYDVKM. The trim removed 5 bases at V and 8 bases at J, leaving 13 bases unmatched. CDR3 nucleotide sequence: TGTGCCAGCAGTGACCGCTATGGACTAGCGGGGATCCATGAGCAGTTCTTC. It is translated as CASSDRYGLAGIHEQFF.

V is TRBV5-1 and J is TRBJ2-1; TRBD2 agrees at 10 bases. V lost 5 bases, J lost 7 bases, and 9 bases stayed unmatched. Germline lookup yields CDR1 SGHRS and CDR2 YFSETQ. This CDR3 region has 15 residues. The CDR3 loop reads CASRKAGGLWNEQFF. The CDR3 region has the DNA TGCGCCAGCAGGAAAGCGGGGGGGCTATGGAATGAGCAGTTCTTC.

The chain uses TRBV4-3 and TRBJ2-2, with D possibly TRBD1 on 6 matching bases. CDR3 length equals 14 residues. Trimming took 4 bases from V and 5 from J, leaving 11 bases between them. The germline CDR1 and CDR2 sequences are LGHNA and YSLEER. CDR3: CASSLGQRTGELFF. CDR3 sequence (DNA): TGCGCCAGCAGCCTCGGACAGCGAACCGGGGAGCTGTTTTTT.

V is TRBV7-7 and J is TRBJ2-4, with 8 bases matching TRBD1. The CDR3 is 13 amino acids. V gave up 5 bases and J gave up 8 bases; unmatched junction bases: 5. Germline V gene data show CDR1 as SSHAT and CDR2 as FNYEAQ (reference sequence). This CDR3 is CASSLDREDIQYF. CDR3 coding DNA: TGTGCCAGCAGCCTGGACAGGGAGGACATTCAGTACTTC.

This chain connects TRBV5-6 to TRBJ2-3; D may be TRBD1 (5 bases). The CDR3 length is 17 residues. Germline-derived CDR1 and CDR2 are SGHDT and YYEEEE. V gave up 2 bases and J gave up 0 bases, with 16 bases separating them. For the CDR3, the DNA is TGTGCCAGCAGCTTCGGGTTTGGCAGGGCGAGCACAGATACGCAGTATTTT. Protein product: CASSFGFGRASTDTQYF.

The chain links TRBV29-1 to TRBJ2-7, with 9 nucleotides matching TRBD1. V dropped 6 bases and J dropped 4; count of bases not matched to a gene: 13. This CDR3 is 15 amino acids long. Germline-derived CDR1 and CDR2 are SQVTM and ANQGSEA. CDR3 sequence reads: CSVSRWGQGGYEQYF. DNA of the CDR3: TGCAGCGTATCCAGGTGGGGACAGGGAGGATACGAGCAGTACTTC.

The CDR3 DNA reads as TGTGCCAGCAGTTCCTTCTCAGGGGACTATGGCTACACCTTC. It translates to CASSSFSGDYGYTF. The chain has TRBV28 and TRBJ1-2; D is perhaps TRBD1 (6 bases). CDR1 and CDR2 (germline): MDHEN, SYDVKM. V lost 4 bases, J lost 3 bases, and 12 bases lay in between. The CDR3 totals 14 residues.

V gene TRBV11-2 combines with J gene TRBJ1-2, with D possibly being TRBD1 (6 bases). Germline assignment: CDR1 SGHAT and CDR2 FQNNGV. The CDR3 spans 15 residues. V was cut by 5 bases and J by 4 bases, with 17 bases left in between. The CDR3 region is CASSLNRDLGYGYTF. In DNA, the CDR3 is TGTGCCAGCAGCCTTAACAGGGATTTGGGCTATGGCTACACCTTC.

The gene calls are TRBV28 and TRBJ2-5, with TRBD2 as a possible D gene (6 bases). The CDR3 sequence is 17 residues long. Deletions cut 4 bases from V and 5 bases from J, with 23 bases between. Looked up from germline, CDR1 is MDHEN and CDR2 is SYDVKM. DNA of the CDR3: TGTGCCAGCAGTTCTCCCGGGACTTGGGCCGGATCGGAGACCCAGTACTTC. It translates to CASSSPGTWAGSETQYF.

This clone was counted only a few times. The V gene is TRBV7-2, the J gene TRBJ1-6; the D gene is possibly TRBD1 (5 bases). This CDR3 comprises 16 residues. Germline V CDR1 and CDR2: SGHTA, FQGNSA. Trimming cost V 4 bases and J 6 bases, with 16 bases left between them. Here the CDR3 DNA reads TGTGCCAGCAGCTCGGAGCCAGGGTTACTTAATTCACCCCTCCACTTT. Translation gives CASSSEPGLLNSPLHF.

This chain connects TRBV4-2 to TRBJ1-6; 8 bases are shared with TRBD1. Germline trimming cut 4 bases from V and 7 bases from J; bases unmatched to any gene: 3. CDR1 LGHNA and CDR2 YNFKEQ come from the germline V gene. CDR3 length equals 14 residues. The CDR3 loop reads CASSPGQENSPLHF. CDR3 DNA sequence: TGTGCCAGCAGCCCGGGACAGGAAAATTCACCCCTCCACTTT.

The chain carries TRBV27 and TRBJ2-1; D may be TRBD2 (5 bases). The CDR3 extends over 14 amino acids. Trimming cost V 1 base and J 7 bases, with 11 bases left between them. Germline loops: CDR1 MNHEY, CDR2 SMNVEV (reference sequence). The DNA for the CDR3 is TGTGCCAGCAGTTTATGGGCTAGCCGGAATGAGCAGTTCTTC. Protein: CASSLWASRNEQFF.

The V call is TRBV30, the J call TRBJ1-5; no clear D. Germline lookup yields CDR1 GTSNPN and CDR2 SVGIG (reference sequence). The V end was cut by 1 base, the J end by 7 bases, with 11 bases between. CDR3 length: 13 residues. CDR3 residues: CAWSAIRGQPQHF. The DNA of the CDR3 is TGTGCCTGGAGTGCGATCCGAGGGCAGCCCCAGCATTTT. Full variable domain (outside the CDR3, taken from reference TRBV30 and TRBJ1-5): SQTIHQWPATLVQPVGSPLSLECTVEGTSNPNLYWYRQAAGRGLQLLFYSVGIGQISSEVPQNLSASRPQDRQFILSSKKLLLSDSGFYLCAWSAIRGQPQHFGDGTRLSIL.

The V call is TRBV25-1, the J call TRBJ2-1, with no clear D. The germline gives CDR1 MGHDK, CDR2 SYGVNS. The CDR3 is 11 residues long. V shed 11 bases and J shed 11 bases, with 16 bases lying between them. CDR3 DNA: TGTGCCTGTTCAGGCCTCCGCAAGCAGTTCTTC. Amino acids: CACSGLRKQFF.

The V call is TRBV5-1, the J call TRBJ2-1; D unresolved. V was clipped by 5 bases and J by 3 bases, with 15 bases between them. The CDR3 sequence is 15 residues long. CDR1 and CDR2 from the germline V gene are SGHRS and YFSETQ. The CDR3 protein is CASSTTYSYYNEQFF. Here the CDR3 DNA reads TGCGCCAGCAGTACTACTTACTCCTACTACAATGAGCAGTTCTTC.

V usage is TRBV6-5 and J usage is TRBJ1-1; no reliable D call. The CDR3 has 14 amino acids. Deletions cut 1 base from V and 3 bases from J, with 9 bases between. Germline CDR1 reads MNHEY; CDR2 reads SVGAGI. The CDR3 is CASSYYRVDTEAFF. CDR3 DNA sequence: TGTGCCAGCAGTTACTATAGAGTCGACACTGAAGCTTTCTTT.

The V and J genes are TRBV10-1 and TRBJ2-5; D possibly corresponds to TRBD2 (5 bases). Gene TRBJ2-7 matches the end of the DNA better, so the J call may be wrong. Germline V gene data show CDR1 as WNHNN and CDR2 as SYGVQD (reference sequence). The CDR3 is made up of 14 amino acids. The CDR3 here is CASRDWSGPGEQYF. The CDR3 DNA is TGCGCCAGCAGGGACTGGTCGGGCCCCGGCGAGCAGTACTTC.